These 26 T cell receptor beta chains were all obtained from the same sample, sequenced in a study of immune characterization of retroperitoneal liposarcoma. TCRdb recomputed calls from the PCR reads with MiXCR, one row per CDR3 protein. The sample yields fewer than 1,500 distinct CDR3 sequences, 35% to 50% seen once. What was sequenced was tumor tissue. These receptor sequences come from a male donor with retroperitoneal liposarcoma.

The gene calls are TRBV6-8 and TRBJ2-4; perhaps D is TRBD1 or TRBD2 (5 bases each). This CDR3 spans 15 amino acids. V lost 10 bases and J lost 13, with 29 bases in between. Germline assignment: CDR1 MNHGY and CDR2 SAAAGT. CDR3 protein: CATRDPQTRSNEQYF. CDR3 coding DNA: TGTGCCACCCGGGACCCCCAAACACGGAGCAATGAGCAGTACTTC.

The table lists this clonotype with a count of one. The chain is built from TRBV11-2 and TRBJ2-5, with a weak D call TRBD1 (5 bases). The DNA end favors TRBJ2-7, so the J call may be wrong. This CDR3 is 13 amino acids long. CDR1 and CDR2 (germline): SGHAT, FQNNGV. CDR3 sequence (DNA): TGTGCCAGCAGCTGGGGCGGCTTCTACGAGCAGTACTTC. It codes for CASSWGGFYEQYF.

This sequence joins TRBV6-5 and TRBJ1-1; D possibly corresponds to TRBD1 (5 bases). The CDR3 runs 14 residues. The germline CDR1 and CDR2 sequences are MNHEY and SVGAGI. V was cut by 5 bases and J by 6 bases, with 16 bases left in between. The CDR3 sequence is CASSKGPRRSEAFF. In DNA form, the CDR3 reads TGTGCCAGCAGTAAGGGACCGAGGCGATCTGAAGCTTTCTTT.

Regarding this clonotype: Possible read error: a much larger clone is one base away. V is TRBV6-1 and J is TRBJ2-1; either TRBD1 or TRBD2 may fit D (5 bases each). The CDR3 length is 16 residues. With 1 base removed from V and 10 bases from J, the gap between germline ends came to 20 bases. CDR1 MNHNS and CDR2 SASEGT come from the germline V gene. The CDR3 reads CASSEEGPGSSYEQFF. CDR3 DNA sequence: TGTGCCAGCAGTGAAGAGGGGCCAGGGAGCTCCTACGAGCAGTTCTTC.

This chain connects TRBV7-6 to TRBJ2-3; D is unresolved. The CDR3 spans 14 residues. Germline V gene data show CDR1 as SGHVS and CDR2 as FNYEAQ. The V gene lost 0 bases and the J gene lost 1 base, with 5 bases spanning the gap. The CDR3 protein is CASSLAGGTDTQYF. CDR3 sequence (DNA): TGTGCCAGCAGCTTAGCGGGTGGCACAGATACGCAGTATTTT.

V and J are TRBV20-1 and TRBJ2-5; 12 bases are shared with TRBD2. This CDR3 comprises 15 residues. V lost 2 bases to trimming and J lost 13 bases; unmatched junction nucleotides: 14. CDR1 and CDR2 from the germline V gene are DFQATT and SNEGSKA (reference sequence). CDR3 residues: CSARPQGLAGGPLYF. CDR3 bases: TGCAGTGCTAGACCCCAAGGGCTAGCGGGAGGGCCATTGTACTTC.

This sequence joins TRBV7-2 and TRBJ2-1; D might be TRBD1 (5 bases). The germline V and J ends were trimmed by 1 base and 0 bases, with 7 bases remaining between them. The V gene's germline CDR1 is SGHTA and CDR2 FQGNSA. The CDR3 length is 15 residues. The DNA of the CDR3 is TGTGCCAGCAGCTTAGACACAGGCTCCTACAATGAGCAGTTCTTC. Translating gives CASSLDTGSYNEQFF.

CDR3 nucleotide sequence: TGTGCCAGCAGACTGGGGACTAGCGGGAGGTCTAGCACAGATACGCAGTATTTT. As protein: CASRLGTSGRSSTDTQYF. The chain carries TRBV6-1 and TRBJ2-3, with 15 bases matching TRBD2. The CDR3 has 18 residues. The germline V gene has CDR1 MNHNS and CDR2 SASEGT. With 6 bases clipped from V and 0 bases from J, the junction kept 7 bases outside the gene matches.

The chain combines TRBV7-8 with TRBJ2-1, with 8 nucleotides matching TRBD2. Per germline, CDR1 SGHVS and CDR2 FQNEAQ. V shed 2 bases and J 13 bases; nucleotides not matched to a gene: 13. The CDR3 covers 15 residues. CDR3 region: CASSLSVETGGVQFF. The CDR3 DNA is TGTGCCAGCAGCTTAAGCGTGGAAACGGGGGGGGTCCAGTTCTTC.

The CDR3 sequence: CASSIDRNGNQPQHF. The CDR3 DNA sequence: TGTGCCAGCAGTATCGACAGGAACGGCAATCAGCCCCAGCATTTT. The chain carries TRBV6-1 and TRBJ1-5; D is possibly TRBD1 (6 bases). The CDR3 length is 15 residues. The germline V gene has CDR1 MNHNS and CDR2 SASEGT. With 5 bases removed from V and 2 bases from J, the gap between germline ends came to 13 bases.

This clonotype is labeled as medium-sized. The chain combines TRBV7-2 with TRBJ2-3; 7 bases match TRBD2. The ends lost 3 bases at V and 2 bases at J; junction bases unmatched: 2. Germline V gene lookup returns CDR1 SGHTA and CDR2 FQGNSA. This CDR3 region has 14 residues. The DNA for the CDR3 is TGTGCCAGCAGCTTCGGGGGGTCCACAGATACGCAGTATTTT. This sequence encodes CASSFGGSTDTQYF.

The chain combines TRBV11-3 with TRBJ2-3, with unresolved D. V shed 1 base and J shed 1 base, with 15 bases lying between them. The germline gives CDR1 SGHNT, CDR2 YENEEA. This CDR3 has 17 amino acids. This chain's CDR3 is CASSLGLGREGTDTQYF. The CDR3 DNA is TGTGCCAGCAGCTTAGGTTTAGGCCGCGAGGGCACAGATACGCAGTATTTT. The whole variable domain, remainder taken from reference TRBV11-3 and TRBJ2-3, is EAGVVQSPRYKIIEKKQPVAFWCNPISGHNTLYWYLQNLGQGPELLIRYENEEAVDDSQLPKDRFSAERLKGVDSTLKIQPAELGDSAVYLCASSLGLGREGTDTQYFGPGTRLTVL.

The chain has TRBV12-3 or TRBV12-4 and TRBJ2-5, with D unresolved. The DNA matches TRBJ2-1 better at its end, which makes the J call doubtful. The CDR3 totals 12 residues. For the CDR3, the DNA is TGTGCCAGCAGTTTCGGCCGAGAGACCCAGTTCTTC. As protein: CASSFGRETQFF.

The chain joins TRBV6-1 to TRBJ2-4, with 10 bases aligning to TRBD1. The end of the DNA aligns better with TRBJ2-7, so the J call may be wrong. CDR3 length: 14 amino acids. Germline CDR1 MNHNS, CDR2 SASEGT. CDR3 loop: CASSEGQGAYEQYF. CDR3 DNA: TGTGCCAGCAGTGAAGGACAGGGGGCATACGAGCAGTACTTC.

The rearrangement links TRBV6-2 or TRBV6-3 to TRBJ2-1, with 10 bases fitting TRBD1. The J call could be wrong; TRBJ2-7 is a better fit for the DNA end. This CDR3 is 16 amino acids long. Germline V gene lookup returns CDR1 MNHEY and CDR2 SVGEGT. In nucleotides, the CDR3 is TGTGCCAGCAGTGACGACCCGGGACAGGGGTCCAACGAGCAGTACTTC. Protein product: CASSDDPGQGSNEQYF.

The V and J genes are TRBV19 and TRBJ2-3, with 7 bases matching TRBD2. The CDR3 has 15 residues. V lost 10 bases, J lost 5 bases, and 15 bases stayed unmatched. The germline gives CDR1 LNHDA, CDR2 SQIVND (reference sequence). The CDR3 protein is CATSETGTTGDTQYF. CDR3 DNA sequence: TGTGCCACATCGGAAACCGGGACTACGGGAGATACGCAGTATTTT. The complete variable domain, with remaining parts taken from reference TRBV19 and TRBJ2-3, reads DGGITQSPKYLFRKEGQNVTLSCEQNLNHDAMYWYRQDPGQGLRLIYYSQIVNDFQKGDIAEGYSVSREKKESFPLTVTSAQKNPTAFYLCATSETGTTGDTQYFGPGTRLTVL.

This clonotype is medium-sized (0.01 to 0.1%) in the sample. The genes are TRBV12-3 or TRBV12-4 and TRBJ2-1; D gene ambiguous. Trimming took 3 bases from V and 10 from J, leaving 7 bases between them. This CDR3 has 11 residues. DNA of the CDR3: TGTGCCAGCAGTTTCCACTACGAGCAGTTCTTC. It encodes CASSFHYEQFF.

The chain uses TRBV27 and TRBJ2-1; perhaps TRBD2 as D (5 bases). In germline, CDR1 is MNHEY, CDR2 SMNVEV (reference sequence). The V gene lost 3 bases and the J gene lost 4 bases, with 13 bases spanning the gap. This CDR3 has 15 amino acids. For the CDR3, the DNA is TGTGCCAGCAGTTTCGTCGGGAAAGGATACAATGAGCAGTTCTTC. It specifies CASSFVGKGYNEQFF.

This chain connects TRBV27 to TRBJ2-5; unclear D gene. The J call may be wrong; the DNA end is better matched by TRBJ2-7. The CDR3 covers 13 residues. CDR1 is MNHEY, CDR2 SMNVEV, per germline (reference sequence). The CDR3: CASSPYLSAEQYF. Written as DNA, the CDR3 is TGTGCCAGCAGTCCATACCTCTCGGCCGAGCAGTACTTC.

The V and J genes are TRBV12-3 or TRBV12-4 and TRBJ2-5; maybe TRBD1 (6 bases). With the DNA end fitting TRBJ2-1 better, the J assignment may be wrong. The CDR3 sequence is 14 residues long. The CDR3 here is CASIGGPNQETQFF. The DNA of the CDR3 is TGTGCCAGCATAGGGGGACCAAACCAAGAGACCCAGTTCTTC.

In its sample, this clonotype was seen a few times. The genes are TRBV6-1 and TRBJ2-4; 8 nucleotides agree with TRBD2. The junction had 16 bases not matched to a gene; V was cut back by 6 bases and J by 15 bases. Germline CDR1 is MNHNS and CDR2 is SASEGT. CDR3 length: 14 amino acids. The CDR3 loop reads CASSQRAGVVGRYF. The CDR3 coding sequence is TGTGCCAGCAGCCAGAGAGCGGGAGTCGTGGGTCGGTACTTC.

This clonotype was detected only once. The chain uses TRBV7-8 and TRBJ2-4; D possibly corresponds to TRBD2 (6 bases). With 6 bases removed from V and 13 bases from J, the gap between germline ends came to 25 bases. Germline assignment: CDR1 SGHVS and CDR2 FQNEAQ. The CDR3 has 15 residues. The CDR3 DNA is TGTGCCAGCAGTTTTTCCGGGACTCCACACAATGAGCAGTACTTC. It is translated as CASSFSGTPHNEQYF.

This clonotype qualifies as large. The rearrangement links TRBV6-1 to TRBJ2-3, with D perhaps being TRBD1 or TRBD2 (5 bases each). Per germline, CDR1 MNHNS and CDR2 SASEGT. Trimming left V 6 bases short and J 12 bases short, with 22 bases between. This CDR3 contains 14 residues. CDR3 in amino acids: CASSRDPDQETQYF. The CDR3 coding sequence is TGTGCCAGCAGCCGGGACCCTGATCAAGAGACCCAGTATTTT.

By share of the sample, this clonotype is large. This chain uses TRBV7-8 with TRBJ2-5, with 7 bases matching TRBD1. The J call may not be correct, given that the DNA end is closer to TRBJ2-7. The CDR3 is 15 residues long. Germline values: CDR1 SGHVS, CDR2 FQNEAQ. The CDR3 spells CASSSLADRAYEQYF. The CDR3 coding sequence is TGTGCCAGCAGCTCCCTCGCCGACAGGGCCTACGAGCAGTACTTC.

CDR3 region: CASSSGSFSIQYF. CDR3 in DNA: TGTGCCAGCAGTTCTGGGTCCTTTAGCATTCAGTACTTC. The chain carries TRBV12-3 or TRBV12-4 and TRBJ2-4; no definite D call. There are 13 residues in the CDR3. The ends were cut back, 4 bases at V and 9 bases at J, with 13 bases in the middle.

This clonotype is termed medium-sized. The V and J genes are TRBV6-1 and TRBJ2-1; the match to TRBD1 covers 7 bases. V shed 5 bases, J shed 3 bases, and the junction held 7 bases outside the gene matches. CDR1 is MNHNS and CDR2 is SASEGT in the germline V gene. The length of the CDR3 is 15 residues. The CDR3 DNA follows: TGTGCCAGCAGTTATGGGACAGAGGGCTACAATGAGCAGTTCTTC. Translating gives CASSYGTEGYNEQFF.